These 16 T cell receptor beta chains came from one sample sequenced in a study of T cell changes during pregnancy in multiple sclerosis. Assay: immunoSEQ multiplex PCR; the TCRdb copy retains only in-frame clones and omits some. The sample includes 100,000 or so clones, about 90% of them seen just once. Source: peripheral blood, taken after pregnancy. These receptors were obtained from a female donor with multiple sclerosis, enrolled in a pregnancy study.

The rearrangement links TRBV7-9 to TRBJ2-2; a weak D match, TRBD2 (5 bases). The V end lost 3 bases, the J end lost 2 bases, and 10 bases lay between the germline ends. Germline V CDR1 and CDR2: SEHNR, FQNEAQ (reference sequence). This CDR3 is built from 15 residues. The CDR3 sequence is CASSFWTANTGELFF. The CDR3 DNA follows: TGTGCCAGCAGCTTTTGGACTGCCAACACCGGGGAGCTGTTTTTT.

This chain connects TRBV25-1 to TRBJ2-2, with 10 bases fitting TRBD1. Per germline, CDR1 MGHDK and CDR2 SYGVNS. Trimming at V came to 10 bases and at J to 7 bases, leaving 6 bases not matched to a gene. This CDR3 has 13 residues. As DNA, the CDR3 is TGTGCCACCCGACAGGGGGCAAGCGGGGAGCTGTTTTTT. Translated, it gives CATRQGASGELFF.

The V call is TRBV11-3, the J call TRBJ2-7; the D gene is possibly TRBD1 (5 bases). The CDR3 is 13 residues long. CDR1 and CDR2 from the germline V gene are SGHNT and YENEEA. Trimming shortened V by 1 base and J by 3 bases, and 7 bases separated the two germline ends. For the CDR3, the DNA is TGTGCCAGCAGCTTAGGACAGAGCTACGAGCAGTACTTC. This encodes CASSLGQSYEQYF.

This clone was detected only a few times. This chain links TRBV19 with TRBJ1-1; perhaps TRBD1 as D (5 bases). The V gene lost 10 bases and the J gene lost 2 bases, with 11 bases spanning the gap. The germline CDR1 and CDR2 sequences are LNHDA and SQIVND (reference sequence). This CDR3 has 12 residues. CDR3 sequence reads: CATSTANTEAFF. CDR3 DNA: TGTGCCACTTCGACAGCAAACACTGAAGCTTTCTTT.

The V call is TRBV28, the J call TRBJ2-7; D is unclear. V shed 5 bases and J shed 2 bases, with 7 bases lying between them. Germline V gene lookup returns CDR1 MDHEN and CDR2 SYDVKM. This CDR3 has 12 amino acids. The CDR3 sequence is CASSEQTYEQYF. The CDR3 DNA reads TGTGCCAGCAGTGAGCAAACCTACGAGCAGTACTTC.

The chain's CDR3 is CASSLLPGHFISGNTIYF. The DNA of the CDR3 is TGTGCCAGCAGCTTACTACCCGGACACTTTATCTCTGGAAACACCATATATTTT. This chain joins TRBV7-2 and TRBJ1-3, with D perhaps TRBD1 (5 bases). V was cut by 2 bases and J by 0 bases, with 17 bases left in between. Germline V gives CDR1 SGHTA, CDR2 FQGNSA. This CDR3 has 18 residues.

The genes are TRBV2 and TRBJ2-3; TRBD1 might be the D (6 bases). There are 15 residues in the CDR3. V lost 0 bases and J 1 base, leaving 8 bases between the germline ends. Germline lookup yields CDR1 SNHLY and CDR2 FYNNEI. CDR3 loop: CASSEAGAGTDTQYF. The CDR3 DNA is TGTGCCAGCAGTGAAGCGGGGGCGGGCACAGATACGCAGTATTTT.

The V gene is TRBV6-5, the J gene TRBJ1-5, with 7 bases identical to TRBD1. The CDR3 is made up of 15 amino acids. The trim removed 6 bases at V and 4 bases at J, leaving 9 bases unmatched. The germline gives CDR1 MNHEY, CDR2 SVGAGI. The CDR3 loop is CASRSETGRNQPQHF. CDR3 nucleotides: TGTGCCAGCAGGTCGGAGACAGGGCGAAATCAGCCCCAGCATTTT.

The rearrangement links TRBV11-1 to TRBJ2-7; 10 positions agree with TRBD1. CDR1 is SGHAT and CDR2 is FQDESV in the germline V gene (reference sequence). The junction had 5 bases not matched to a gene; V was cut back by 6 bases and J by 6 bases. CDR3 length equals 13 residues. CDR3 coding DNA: TGTGCCAGCAGACCGGGACAGGGGTTCGAGCAGTACTTC. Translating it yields CASRPGQGFEQYF.

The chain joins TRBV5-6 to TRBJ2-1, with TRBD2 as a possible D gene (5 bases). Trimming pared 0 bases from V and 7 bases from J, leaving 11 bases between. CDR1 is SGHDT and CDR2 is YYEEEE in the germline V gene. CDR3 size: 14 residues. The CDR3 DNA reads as TGTGCCAGCAGCTTGGGATCTGGGAGTAATGAGCAGTTCTTC. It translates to CASSLGSGSNEQFF.

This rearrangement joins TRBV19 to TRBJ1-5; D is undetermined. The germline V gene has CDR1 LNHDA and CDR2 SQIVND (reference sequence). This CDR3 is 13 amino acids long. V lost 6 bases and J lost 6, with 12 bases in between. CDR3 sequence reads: CASSEGFGQPQHF. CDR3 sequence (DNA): TGTGCCAGTAGCGAGGGCTTCGGTCAGCCCCAGCATTTT.

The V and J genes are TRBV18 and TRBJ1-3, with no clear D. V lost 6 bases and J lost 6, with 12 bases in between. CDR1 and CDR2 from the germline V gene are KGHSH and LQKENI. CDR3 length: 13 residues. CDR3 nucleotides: TGTGCCAGCTCCGCAGGTTTCGAAAACACCATATATTTT. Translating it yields CASSAGFENTIYF.

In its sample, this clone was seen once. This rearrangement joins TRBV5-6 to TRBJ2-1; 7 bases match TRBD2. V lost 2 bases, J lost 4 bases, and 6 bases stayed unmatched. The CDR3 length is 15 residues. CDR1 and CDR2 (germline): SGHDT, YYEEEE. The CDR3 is CASSFRSGLYNEQFF. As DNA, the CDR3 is TGTGCCAGCAGCTTCCGTAGCGGGTTGTACAATGAGCAGTTCTTC.

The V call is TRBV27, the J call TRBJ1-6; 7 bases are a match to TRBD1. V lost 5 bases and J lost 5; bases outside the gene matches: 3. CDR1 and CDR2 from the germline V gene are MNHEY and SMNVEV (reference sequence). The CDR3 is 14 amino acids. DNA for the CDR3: TGTGCCAGCAGTAAGGGACAGAATAATTCACCCCTCCACTTT. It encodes CASSKGQNNSPLHF.

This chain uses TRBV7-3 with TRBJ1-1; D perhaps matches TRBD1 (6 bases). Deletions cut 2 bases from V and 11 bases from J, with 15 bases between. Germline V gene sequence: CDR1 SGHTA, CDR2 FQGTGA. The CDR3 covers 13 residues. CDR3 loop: CASSLGTRNRAFF. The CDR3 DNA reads TGTGCCAGCAGCTTAGGGACACGAAATCGGGCTTTCTTT.

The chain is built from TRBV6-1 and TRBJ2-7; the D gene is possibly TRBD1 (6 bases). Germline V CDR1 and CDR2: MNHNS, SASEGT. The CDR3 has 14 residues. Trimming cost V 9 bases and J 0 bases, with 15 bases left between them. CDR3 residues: CASRRPGASYEQYF. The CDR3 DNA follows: TGTGCCAGTAGGCGACCAGGGGCCTCCTACGAGCAGTACTTC.